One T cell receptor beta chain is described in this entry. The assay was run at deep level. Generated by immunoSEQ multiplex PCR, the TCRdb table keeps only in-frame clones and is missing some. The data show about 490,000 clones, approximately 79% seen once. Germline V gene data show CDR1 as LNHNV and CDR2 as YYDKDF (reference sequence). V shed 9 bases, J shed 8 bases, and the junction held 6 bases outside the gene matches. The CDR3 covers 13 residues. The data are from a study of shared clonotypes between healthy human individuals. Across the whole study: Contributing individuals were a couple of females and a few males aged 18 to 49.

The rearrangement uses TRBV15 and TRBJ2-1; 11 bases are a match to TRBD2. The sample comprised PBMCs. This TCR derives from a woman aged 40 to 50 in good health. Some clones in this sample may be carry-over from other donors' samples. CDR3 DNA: TGTGCCACACCACTAGCGGGAGTGTATGAGCAGTTCTTC. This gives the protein CATPLAGVYEQFF. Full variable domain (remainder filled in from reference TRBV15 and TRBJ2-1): DAMVIQNPRYQVTQFGKPVTLSCSQTLNHNVMYWYQQKSSQAPKLLFHYYDKDFNNEADTPDNFQSRRPNTSFCFLDIRSPGLGDTAMYLCATPLAGVYEQFFGPGTRLTVL.